The entry below describes one TCR beta chain. Original analysis: From reference gene primer amplification, estimates of nucleated cell counts were derived. Data came from immunoSEQ multiplex PCR; TCRdb stores just in-frame clones and leaves some out. Clonal size and the V and J genes are those of that table, whereas D and trimming came from the DNA. The sample lists tens of thousands of clones, about 84% seen once, with roughly a sixth in the top ten. V gave up 6 bases and J gave up 10 bases; unmatched junction bases: 11. There are 14 residues in the CDR3. Per germline, CDR1 MDHEN and CDR2 SYDVKM. This sample is drawn from a study of blood T cell repertoires in COVID-19. Across the study: The United States, Italy and Spain supplied acute and convalescent COVID-19 samples.

The TCR was taken from a human donor in a cohort sampled during active COVID-19. Material: peripheral blood. The chain recombines TRBV28 with TRBJ1-4, with 7 nucleotides matching TRBD1. The CDR3 loop is CASRTGIARGKLFF. The CDR3 bases are TGTGCCAGCAGGACAGGGATCGCTCGGGGAAAACTGTTTTTT. Full variable domain (outside the CDR3, taken from reference TRBV28 and TRBJ1-4): DVKVTQSSRYLVKRTGEKVFLECVQDMDHENMFWYRQDPGLGLRLIYFSYDVKMKEKGDIPEGYSVSREKKERFSLILESASTNQTSMYLCASRTGIARGKLFFGSGTQLSVL.